This T cell receptor beta chain is from a study of blood T cells in healthy people across ages. On this clonotype: The target antigen is unknown.

CDR1 SGHTA and CDR2 FQGNSA come from the germline V gene. This CDR3 is built from 20 residues. The trim removed 0 bases at V and 2 bases at J, leaving 13 bases unmatched. Alongside a J-beta primer mix, a sample-barcoded 5' primer served in a second PCR lasting about 6 to 12 cycles. Via MiXCR, TCRdb re-called the 5' RACE reads, giving one row per CDR3 protein. The sample comprises about 1.8 million distinct CDR3 sequences, less than 50% of which are singletons, and about 2.1% rests with the top ten. General study results and limits: It was found that TCR beta diversity correlated strongly with the percentage of naive T cells.

This sequence originates from a middle-aged woman in good health. What was sequenced was blood. The V and J genes are TRBV7-2 and TRBJ2-6; TRBD1 aligns across 7 bases. The CDR3, as DNA: TGTGCCAGCAGCTTAGCTGGCAGGGGGTCCTGGGCTCCTGGGGCCAACGTCCTGACTTTC. Its protein is CASSLAGRGSWAPGANVLTF.